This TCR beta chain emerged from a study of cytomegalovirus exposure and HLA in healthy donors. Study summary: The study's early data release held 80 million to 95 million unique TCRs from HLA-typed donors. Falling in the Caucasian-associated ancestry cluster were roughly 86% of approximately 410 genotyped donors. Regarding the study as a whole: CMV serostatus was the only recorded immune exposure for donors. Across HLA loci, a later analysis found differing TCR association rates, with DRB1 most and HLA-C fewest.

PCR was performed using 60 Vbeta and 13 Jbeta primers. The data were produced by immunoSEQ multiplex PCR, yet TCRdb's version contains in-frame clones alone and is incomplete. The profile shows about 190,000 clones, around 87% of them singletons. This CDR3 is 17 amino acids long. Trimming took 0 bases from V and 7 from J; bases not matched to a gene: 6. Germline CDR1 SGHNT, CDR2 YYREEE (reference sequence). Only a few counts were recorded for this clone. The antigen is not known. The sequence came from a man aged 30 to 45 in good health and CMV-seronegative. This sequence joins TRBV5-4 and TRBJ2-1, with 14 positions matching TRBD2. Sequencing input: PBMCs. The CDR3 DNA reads TGTGCCAGCAGCTTGGGCGGGACTAGCGGGAGATGGAATGAGCAGTTCTTC. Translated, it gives CASSLGGTSGRWNEQFF.